The T cell receptor beta chain described here comes from a study of T cells of healthy individuals. TCRdb analysed the 5' RACE reads with MiXCR anew, one entry per CDR3 protein. The data show about 53,000 distinct CDR3 sequences, about 14% seen once. At least ten counts were recorded for this clonotype. V was pared by 4 bases and J by 9 bases, with 14 bases of the junction left unmatched. The CDR3 is made up of 16 amino acids. The germline gives CDR1 MGHRA, CDR2 YSYEKL. The origin of this receptor is a human donor in good health. The chain joins TRBV4-1 to TRBJ2-1, with 8 bases lining up with TRBD2. CDR3 DNA sequence: TGCGCCAGCAGCCCTCGGACTAGCCCCTACGGCGGTGAGCAGTTCTTC. It translates to CASSPRTSPYGGEQFF.